Sequencing of this TCR beta chain was carried out in a study of cytomegalovirus exposure and HLA in healthy donors. Produced via immunoSEQ multiplex PCR; TCRdb's table is partial and in-frame only. The sample holds approximately 97,000 clones, approximately 95% seen once. This clone came up once. Deletions cut 6 bases from V and 0 bases from J, with 21 bases between. Germline-derived CDR1 and CDR2 are SEHNR and FQNEAQ (reference sequence). There are 18 residues in the CDR3. The receptor comes from a woman between 18 and 30 years old in good health and CMV-seronegative. The specimen was PBMCs. The V call is TRBV7-9, the J call TRBJ2-1; perhaps TRBD2 as D (5 bases). In DNA, the CDR3 is TGTGCCAGCAGTCCCCTGGATCCGTTTAGCGACTCCTACAATGAGCAGTTCTTC. This gives the protein CASSPLDPFSDSYNEQFF. The full variable domain, completed using reference TRBV7-9 and TRBJ2-1, is DTGVSQNPRHKITKRGQNVTFRCDPISEHNRLYWYRQTLGQGPEFLTYFQNEAQLEKSRLLSDRFSAERPKGSFSTLEIQRTEQGDSAMYLCASSPLDPFSDSYNEQFFGPGTRLTVL.